This TCR beta chain was profiled in a study of cytomegalovirus exposure and HLA in healthy donors. Study results and caveats: 15,000 to 20,000 TCR beta sequences were associated with HLA alleles at 0.05 false discovery rate in a later analysis. A later analysis showed that HLA-associated TCR beta chains had undergone more clonal expansion than equally common others.

Germline V gene sequence: CDR1 SGHNT, CDR2 YYREEE (reference sequence). V was pared by 5 bases and J by 4 bases, with 6 bases between. There are 11 residues in the CDR3. About this clone: What it binds is not known.

Both 60 Vbeta primers and 13 Jbeta primers went into the PCR. Using immunoSEQ multiplex PCR, the repertoire was profiled, and TCRdb retains in-frame clones only, with some absent. The repertoire includes 150,000 to 200,000 clones, roughly 80% of them detected once, and 7% to 9% sits in the top ten. The V call is TRBV5-4, the J call TRBJ1-1; maybe TRBD1 (5 bases). The sequence was obtained from a male donor in good health and CMV-seropositive. Sequencing input: PBMCs. The CDR3 loop reads CASRGLTEAFF. In DNA form, the CDR3 reads TGTGCCAGCAGGGGGCTCACTGAAGCTTTCTTT.